A selection of T cell receptor beta chains follows, all from one sample in a study of vaccination effects on CD4 cells after COVID-19. Antigens of these TCRs are unknown. Profiled with immunoSEQ multiplex PCR; TCRdb holds only in-frame clones, not every one. This repertoire shows tens of thousands of clones, 65% to 75% found once; its top ten account for about 2.9%. Material: CD4+ T cells from PBMCs cultured with HCoV-NL63 spike peptides, obtained before COVID-19 vaccination. All receptors come from a human donor who received a COVID-19 vaccine. Each CDR3 is given with its conserved first and last residue. Each record gives: V gene, clone size, J gene, D gene, CDR3 protein, CDR3 DNA. A D gene is named only where the DNA matches it firmly. Where a row states a size, it is once, few, many or the class of an expanded clone; other rows omit it.

v_call: TRBV29-1
clone_size: .
j_call: TRBJ1-2
d_call: .
cdr3_aa: CSVDPGASYGYTF
cdr3_nt: TGCAGCGTGGACCCCGGGGCTAGTTATGGCTACACCTTC

v_call: TRBV5-5
clone_size: .
j_call: TRBJ2-4
d_call: TRBD1
cdr3_aa: CASSLTGVHRNIQYF
cdr3_nt: TGTGCCAGCAGCTTGACAGGGGTCCACAGGAACATTCAGTACTTC

v_call: TRBV5-1
clone_size: .
j_call: TRBJ2-5
d_call: TRBD1
cdr3_aa: CASSRGQGQETQYF
cdr3_nt: TGCGCCAGCAGCCGAGGACAGGGCCAAGAGACCCAGTACTTC

v_call: TRBV30
clone_size: few
j_call: TRBJ1-5
d_call: .
cdr3_aa: CAWSGTAQGPQHF
cdr3_nt: TGTGCCTGGAGTGGGACGGCGCAGGGGCCCCAGCATTTT

v_call: TRBV7-9
clone_size: .
j_call: TRBJ1-1
d_call: .
cdr3_aa: CASSSVLNTEAFF
cdr3_nt: TGTGCCAGCAGCTCAGTTCTGAACACTGAAGCTTTCTTT

v_call: TRBV11-3
clone_size: .
j_call: TRBJ2-5
d_call: .
cdr3_aa: CASSLTGASTQYF
cdr3_nt: TGTGCCAGCAGCTTAACAGGAGCTTCGACCCAGTACTTC

v_call: TRBV11-1
clone_size: once
j_call: TRBJ1-1
d_call: .
cdr3_aa: CASSSGWGTEAFF
cdr3_nt: TGTGCCAGCAGCTCGGGTTGGGGCACTGAAGCTTTCTTT

v_call: TRBV29-1
clone_size: few
j_call: TRBJ2-1
d_call: .
cdr3_aa: CSVEDLLVGGANEQFF
cdr3_nt: TGCAGCGTTGAAGATCTCTTGGTAGGGGGAGCCAATGAGCAGTTCTTC

v_call: TRBV18
clone_size: .
j_call: TRBJ2-5
d_call: .
cdr3_aa: CASSFSGPTVETQYF
cdr3_nt: TGTGCCAGCTCATTCTCGGGGCCAACTGTAGAGACCCAGTACTTC

v_call: TRBV18
clone_size: few
j_call: TRBJ1-3
d_call: .
cdr3_aa: CASSPRVPSGNTIYF
cdr3_nt: TGTGCCAGCTCACCGAGGGTCCCCTCTGGAAACACCATATATTTT

v_call: TRBV6-5
clone_size: .
j_call: TRBJ1-2
d_call: .
cdr3_aa: CATLVRTENGYTF
cdr3_nt: TGTGCCACCCTGGTTAGGACAGAGAATGGCTACACCTTC

v_call: TRBV5-1
clone_size: .
j_call: TRBJ1-6
d_call: .
cdr3_aa: CASSLAGTTYNSPLHF
cdr3_nt: TGCGCCAGCAGCTTAGCCGGGACAACCTATAATTCACCCCTCCACTTT

v_call: TRBV11-3
clone_size: few
j_call: TRBJ2-1
d_call: TRBD1
cdr3_aa: CASSLETGSNEQFF
cdr3_nt: TGTGCCAGCAGCTTAGAGACAGGGTCCAATGAGCAGTTCTTC

v_call: TRBV27
clone_size: .
j_call: TRBJ2-5
d_call: .
cdr3_aa: CASSPNSPETQYF
cdr3_nt: TGTGCCAGCAGTCCCAATAGTCCGGAGACCCAGTACTTC

v_call: TRBV6-5
clone_size: .
j_call: TRBJ1-5
d_call: .
cdr3_aa: CASSYDPNQPQHF
cdr3_nt: TGTGCCAGCAGTTATGACCCAAATCAGCCCCAGCATTTT

v_call: TRBV5-1
clone_size: once
j_call: TRBJ2-1
d_call: .
cdr3_aa: CASSRDNEQFF
cdr3_nt: TGCGCCAGCAGCCGGGATAATGAGCAGTTCTTC